The clone carrying this T cell receptor beta chain occurred many times. What it binds is not known. The CDR3 length is 16 residues. The ends were cut back, 0 bases at V and 2 bases at J, with 12 bases in the middle. Germline CDR1 reads LGHNA; CDR2 reads YSLEER. The sample belongs to a study of T-cell memory formation after mild COVID-19. Constant-segment primers and 5'RACE yielded cDNA libraries for TCR alpha and TCR beta, each carrying sample barcodes and UMIs. TCRdb analysed the 5' RACE reads with MiXCR anew, one entry per CDR3 protein. The table includes tens of thousands of distinct CDR3 sequences, about a sixth detected once. Study-wide points: Shrinking CD4+ clones resided mostly in CM and EM, and CD8+ ones in EMRA. Cross-reactive memory apparently joined, as some responding clones appeared in pre-infection memory. Second-wave clones that peaked on day 37 lacked confirmed SARS-CoV-2 specificity.

The specimen was PBMCs or a T cell subset sorted from them (not recorded which). The sequence derives from an adult woman who had mild COVID-19 (a few samples of this study predate the infection). Cell type and time point are not known. The chain recombines TRBV4-3 with TRBJ2-3, with D tentatively TRBD2 (6 bases). CDR3 nucleotide sequence: TGCGCCAGCAGCCAAGATGGGGGGTTCTCCACAGATACGCAGTATTTT. It yields the protein CASSQDGGFSTDTQYF.